This section outlines one T cell receptor (beta chain) sequence together with its context. The antigen remains undetermined. This entry comes from a study of shared clonotypes between healthy human individuals. Study-wide points: Estimated richness values were generally larger in naive subsets than in memory subsets.

The table came from immunoSEQ multiplex PCR; TCRdb's copy has only in-frame clones and leaves some out. The data show more than 2 million clones, about 95% seen once. The CDR3 is 16 amino acids. The ends lost 3 bases at V and 0 bases at J; junction bases unmatched: 4. Germline V gives CDR1 SGDLS, CDR2 YYNGEE. Terminally differentiated effector memory CD45RA+ cells were excluded by CCR7 positive selection of CD45RO-negative cells. The specimen sequenced was naive CD8+ T cells sorted from blood. This clonotype originated in a man younger than 35 in good health. The genes are TRBV9 and TRBJ1-4, with 8 bases that match TRBD1. CDR3 loop: CASSGSTGATNEKLFF. DNA for the CDR3: TGTGCCAGCAGCGGTTCGACAGGGGCAACTAATGAAAAACTGTTTTTT.